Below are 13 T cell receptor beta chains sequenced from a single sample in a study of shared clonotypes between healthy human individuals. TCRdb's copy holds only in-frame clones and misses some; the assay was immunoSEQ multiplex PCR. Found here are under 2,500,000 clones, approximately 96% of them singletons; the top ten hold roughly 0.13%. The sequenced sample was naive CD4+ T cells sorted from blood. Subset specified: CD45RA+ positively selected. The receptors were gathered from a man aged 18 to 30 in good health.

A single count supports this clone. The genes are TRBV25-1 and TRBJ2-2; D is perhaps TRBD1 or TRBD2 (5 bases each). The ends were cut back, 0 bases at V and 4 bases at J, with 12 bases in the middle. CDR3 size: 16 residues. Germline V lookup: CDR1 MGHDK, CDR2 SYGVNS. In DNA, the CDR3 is TGTGCCAGCAGTGAATATCTGGGGCGGGCCACCGGGGAGCTGTTTTTT. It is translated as CASSEYLGRATGELFF.

CDR3 nucleotide sequence: TGTGCCAGCAGTGAAAGGGCCTACAGCAACGAGCAGTACTTC. Protein sequence: CASSERAYSNEQYF. V usage is TRBV2 and J usage is TRBJ2-7; D remains unclear. V lost 2 bases and J lost 5, with 13 bases in between. Germline CDR1 SNHLY, CDR2 FYNNEI. This CDR3 contains 14 residues.

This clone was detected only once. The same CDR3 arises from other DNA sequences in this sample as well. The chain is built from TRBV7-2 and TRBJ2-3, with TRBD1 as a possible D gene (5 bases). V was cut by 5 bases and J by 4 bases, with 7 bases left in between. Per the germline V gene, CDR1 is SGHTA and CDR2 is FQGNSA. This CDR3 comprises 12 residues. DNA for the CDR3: TGTGCCAGCAGCCCAGGGTCAGATACGCAGTATTTT. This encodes CASSPGSDTQYF.

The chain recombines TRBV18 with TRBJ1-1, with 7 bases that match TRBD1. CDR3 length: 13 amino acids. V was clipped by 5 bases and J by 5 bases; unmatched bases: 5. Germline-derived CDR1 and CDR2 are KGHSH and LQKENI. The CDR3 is CASSDRAQTEAFF. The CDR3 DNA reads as TGTGCCAGCTCAGACAGGGCTCAGACTGAAGCTTTCTTT.

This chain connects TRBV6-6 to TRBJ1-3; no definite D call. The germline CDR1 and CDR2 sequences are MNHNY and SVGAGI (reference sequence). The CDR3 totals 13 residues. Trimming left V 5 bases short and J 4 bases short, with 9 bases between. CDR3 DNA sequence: TGTGCCAGCAGTCCCCGGACCGGAAACACCATATATTTT. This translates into CASSPRTGNTIYF.

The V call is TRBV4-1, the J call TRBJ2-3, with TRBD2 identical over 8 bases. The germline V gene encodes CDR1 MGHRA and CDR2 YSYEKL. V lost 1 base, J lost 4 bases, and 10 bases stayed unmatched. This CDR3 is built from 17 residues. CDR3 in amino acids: CASSQGMGTRSSDTQYF. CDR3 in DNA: TGCGCCAGCAGCCAAGGGATGGGGACTAGGTCCTCAGATACGCAGTATTTT.

CDR3 region: CASSFPLAGGTGTDTQYF. The CDR3 coding sequence is TGTGCCAGCAGTTTTCCCCTAGCGGGGGGGACTGGCACAGATACGCAGTATTTT. The rearrangement joins TRBV28 to TRBJ2-3, with 12 bases fitting TRBD2. The CDR3 sequence is 18 residues long. J lost 1 base, V lost 3 bases, and 8 bases had no gene match. The V gene's germline CDR1 is MDHEN and CDR2 SYDVKM. The whole variable domain, remainder taken from reference TRBV28 and TRBJ2-3, is DVKVTQSSRYLVKRTGEKVFLECVQDMDHENMFWYRQDPGLGLRLIYFSYDVKMKEKGDIPEGYSVSREKKERFSLILESASTNQTSMYLCASSFPLAGGTGTDTQYFGPGTRLTVL.

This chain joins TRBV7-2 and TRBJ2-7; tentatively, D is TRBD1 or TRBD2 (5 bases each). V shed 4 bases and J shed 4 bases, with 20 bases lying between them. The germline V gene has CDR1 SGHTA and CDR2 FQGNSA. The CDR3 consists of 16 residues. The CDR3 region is CASSSAGTSSAYEQYF. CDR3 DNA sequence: TGTGCCAGCAGCTCCGCCGGGACCTCCTCCGCGTACGAGCAGTACTTC.

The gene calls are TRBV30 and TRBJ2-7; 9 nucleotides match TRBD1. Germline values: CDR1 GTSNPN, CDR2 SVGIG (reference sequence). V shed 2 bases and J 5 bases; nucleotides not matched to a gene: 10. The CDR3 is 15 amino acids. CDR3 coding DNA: TGTGCCTGGAGTTTAAGGGGACAGGGAAGGGACGAGCAGTACTTC. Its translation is CAWSLRGQGRDEQYF.

CDR3 in amino acids: CASSPHLTGIEQYF. CDR3 coding DNA: TGTGCCAGCAGCCCACATTTAACAGGGATCGAGCAGTACTTC. The gene calls are TRBV2 and TRBJ2-7, with D maybe TRBD1 (6 bases). Germline V gene lookup returns CDR1 SNHLY and CDR2 FYNNEI. With 6 bases removed from V and 6 bases from J, the gap between germline ends came to 18 bases. This CDR3 has 14 amino acids.

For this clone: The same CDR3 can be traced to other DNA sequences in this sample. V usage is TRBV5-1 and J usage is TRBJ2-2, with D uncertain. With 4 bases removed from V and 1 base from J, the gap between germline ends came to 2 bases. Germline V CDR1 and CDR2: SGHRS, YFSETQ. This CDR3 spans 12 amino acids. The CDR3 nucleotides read TGCGCCAGCAGCCGGAACACCGGGGAGCTGTTTTTT. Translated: CASSRNTGELFF.

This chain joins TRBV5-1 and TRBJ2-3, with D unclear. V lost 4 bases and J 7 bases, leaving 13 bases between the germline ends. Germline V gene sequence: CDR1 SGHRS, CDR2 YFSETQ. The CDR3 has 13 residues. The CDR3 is CASSRWRLNTQYF. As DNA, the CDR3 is TGCGCCAGCAGCCGTTGGCGGTTGAATACGCAGTATTTT. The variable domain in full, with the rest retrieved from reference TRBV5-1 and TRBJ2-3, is KAGVTQTPRYLIKTRGQQVTLSCSPISGHRSVSWYQQTPGQGLQFLFEYFSETQRNKGNFPGRFSGRQFSNSRSEMNVSTLELGDSALYLCASSRWRLNTQYFGPGTRLTVL.

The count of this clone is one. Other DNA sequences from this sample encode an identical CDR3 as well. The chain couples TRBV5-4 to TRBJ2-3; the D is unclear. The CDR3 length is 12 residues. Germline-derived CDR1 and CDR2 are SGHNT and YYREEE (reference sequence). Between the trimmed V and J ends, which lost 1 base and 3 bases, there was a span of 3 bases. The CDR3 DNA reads TGTGCCAGCAGCTTGTCTACAGATACGCAGTATTTT. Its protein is CASSLSTDTQYF.